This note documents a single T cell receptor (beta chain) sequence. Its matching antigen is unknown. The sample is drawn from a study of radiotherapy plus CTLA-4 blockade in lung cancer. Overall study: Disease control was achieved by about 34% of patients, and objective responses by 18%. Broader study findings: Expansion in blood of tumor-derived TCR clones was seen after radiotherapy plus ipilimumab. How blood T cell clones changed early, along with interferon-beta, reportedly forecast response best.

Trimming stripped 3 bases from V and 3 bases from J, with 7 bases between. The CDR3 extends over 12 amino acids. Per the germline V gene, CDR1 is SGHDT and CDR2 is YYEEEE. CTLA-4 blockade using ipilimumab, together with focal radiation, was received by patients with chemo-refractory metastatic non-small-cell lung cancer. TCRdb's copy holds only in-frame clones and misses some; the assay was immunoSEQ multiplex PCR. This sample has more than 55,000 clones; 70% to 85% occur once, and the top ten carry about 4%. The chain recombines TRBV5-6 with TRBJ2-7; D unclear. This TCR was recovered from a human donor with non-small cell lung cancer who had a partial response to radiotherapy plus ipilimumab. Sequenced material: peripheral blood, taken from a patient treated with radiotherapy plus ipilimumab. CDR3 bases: TGTGCCAGCAGCTACCTGAGCTACGAGCAGTACTTC. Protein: CASSYLSYEQYF.